This TCR beta chain was sequenced during a study of cytomegalovirus exposure and HLA in healthy donors. Regarding the study as a whole: Prediction of most subjects' HLA-A and HLA-B alleles by TCR beta sequences was reportedly accurate.

For this clone: Its specificity is not known.

PCR involved 60 Vbeta and 13 Jbeta primers. Data came from immunoSEQ multiplex PCR; TCRdb stores just in-frame clones and leaves some out. The data contain roughly 170,000 clones, over 60% of them singletons. This receptor was identified in a girl aged 5-17 years in good health and CMV-seronegative. Source material: PBMCs.

The chain's CDR3 is CTSPRLAVTSTDTQYF. Here the CDR3 DNA reads TGCACCAGCCCCAGACTAGCGGTTACTAGCACAGATACGCAGTATTTT. This chain joins TRBV1 and TRBJ2-3; the table's D gene call, TRBD2, was not cross checked with the DNA. TRBV1 is an annotated pseudogene. The CDR3 contains 16 residues.